The 5 T cell receptor beta chains below were found in one sample sequenced in a study of blood T cells in healthy people across ages. The use of a sample-barcoded 5' primer and a J-beta primer mix characterized a second PCR of about 7 to 12 cycles. TCRdb called the 5' RACE reads again in MiXCR, with one record for every CDR3 protein. The profile shows a few hundred thousand distinct CDR3 sequences, approximately 52% of them singletons. Sequenced sample: blood. These receptors were taken from a man aged 55 to 70 in good health.

The chain carries TRBV12-3 or TRBV12-4 and TRBJ2-1; 9 nucleotides align to TRBD2. The CDR3 covers 15 residues. Losses at the gene ends were 6 bases for V and 8 bases for J; bases not matched to a gene: 11. DNA of the CDR3: TGTGCCAGCAGCATTAGCGGGAGAGGTCGTGATGAGCAGTTCTTC. It codes for CASSISGRGRDEQFF.

This clonotype was observed a handful of times. The V and J genes are TRBV29-1 and TRBJ2-3; D not certain. V lost 3 bases, J lost 0 bases, and 7 bases lay in between. CDR3 length: 13 residues. In germline, CDR1 is SQVTM, CDR2 ANQGSEA. The CDR3 nucleotides are TGCAGCGTTGACGAAACTAGCACAGATACGCAGTATTTT. Its translation is CSVDETSTDTQYF.

This chain connects TRBV20-1 to TRBJ2-4, with D unclear. There are 11 residues in the CDR3. Per germline, CDR1 DFQATT and CDR2 SNEGSKA (reference sequence). Trimming stripped 6 bases from V and 5 bases from J, with 8 bases between. CDR3 protein: CSASSQNIQYF. In DNA, the CDR3 is TGCAGTGCGTCCTCACAAAACATTCAGTACTTC.

The rearrangement uses TRBV6-6 and TRBJ2-5, with 7 bases aligning to TRBD1. The J call may be incorrect, as the DNA end agrees better with TRBJ2-7. The CDR3 has 14 residues. Germline assignment: CDR1 MNHNY and CDR2 SVGAGI (reference sequence). The CDR3 coding sequence is TGTGCCAGCGGAAGACAGGGATCAAGTAGCGAGCAGTACTTC. Translation: CASGRQGSSSEQYF.

The chain links TRBV5-6 to TRBJ2-7, with 9 bases aligning to TRBD1. Trimming at V came to 4 bases and at J to 2 bases, leaving 7 bases not matched to a gene. Germline CDR1 is SGHDT and CDR2 is YYEEEE. CDR3 length: 15 residues. DNA of the CDR3: TGTGCCAGCAGCGCCGACAGGGGGGGTCCCTACGAGCAGTACTTC. Amino acids: CASSADRGGPYEQYF. Full variable domain (missing parts from reference TRBV5-6 and TRBJ2-7): DAGVTQSPTHLIKTRGQQVTLRCSPKSGHDTVSWYQQALGQGPQFIFQYYEEEERQRGNFPDRFSGHQFPNYSSELNVNALLLGDSALYLCASSADRGGPYEQYFGPGTRLTVT.